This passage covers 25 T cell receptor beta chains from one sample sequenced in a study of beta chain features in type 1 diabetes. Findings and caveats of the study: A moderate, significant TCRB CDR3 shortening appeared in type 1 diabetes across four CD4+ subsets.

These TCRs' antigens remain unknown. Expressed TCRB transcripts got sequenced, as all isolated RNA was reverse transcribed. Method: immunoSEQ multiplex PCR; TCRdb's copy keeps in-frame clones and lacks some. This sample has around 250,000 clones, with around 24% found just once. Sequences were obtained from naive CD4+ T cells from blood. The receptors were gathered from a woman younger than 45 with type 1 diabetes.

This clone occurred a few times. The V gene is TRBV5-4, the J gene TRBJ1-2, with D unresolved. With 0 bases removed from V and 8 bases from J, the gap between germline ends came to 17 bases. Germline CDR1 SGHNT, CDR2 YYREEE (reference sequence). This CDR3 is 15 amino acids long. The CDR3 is CASSLVAQTRRGYTF. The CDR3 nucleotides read TGTGCCAGCAGCTTGGTGGCACAGACTAGGAGGGGCTACACCTTC.

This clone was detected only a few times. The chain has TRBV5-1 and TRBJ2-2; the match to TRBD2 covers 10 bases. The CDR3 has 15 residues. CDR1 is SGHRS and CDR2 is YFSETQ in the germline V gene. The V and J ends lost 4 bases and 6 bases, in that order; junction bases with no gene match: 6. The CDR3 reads CASSPWTSGPGELFF. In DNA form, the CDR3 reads TGCGCCAGCAGCCCCTGGACTAGCGGCCCCGGGGAGCTGTTTTTT. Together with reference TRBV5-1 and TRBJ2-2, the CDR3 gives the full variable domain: KAGVTQTPRYLIKTRGQQVTLSCSPISGHRSVSWYQQTPGQGLQFLFEYFSETQRNKGNFPGRFSGRQFSNSRSEMNVSTLELGDSALYLCASSPWTSGPGELFFGEGSRLTVL.

For the CDR3, the DNA is TGTGCCAGCAGCTTAGATCCCCCGAGACTAGCGGGAGGGCAAGATACGCAGTATTTT. It is translated as CASSLDPPRLAGGQDTQYF. The chain couples TRBV11-3 to TRBJ2-3, with TRBD2 matching 14 bases. Per germline, CDR1 SGHNT and CDR2 YENEEA. V dropped 0 bases and J dropped 5; count of bases not matched to a gene: 10. CDR3 length: 19 residues.

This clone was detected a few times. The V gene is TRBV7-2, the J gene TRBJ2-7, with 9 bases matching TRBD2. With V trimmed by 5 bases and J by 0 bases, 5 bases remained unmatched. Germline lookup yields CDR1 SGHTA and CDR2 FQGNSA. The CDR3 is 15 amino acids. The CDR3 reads CASSRLSGSSYEQYF. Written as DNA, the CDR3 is TGTGCCAGCAGCCGCCTTAGCGGGAGCTCCTACGAGCAGTACTTC.

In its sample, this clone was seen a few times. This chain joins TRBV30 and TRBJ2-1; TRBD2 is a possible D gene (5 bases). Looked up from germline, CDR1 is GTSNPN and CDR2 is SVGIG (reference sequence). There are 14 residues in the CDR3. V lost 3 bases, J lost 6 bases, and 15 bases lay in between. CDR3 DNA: TGTGCCTGGAGAAGGTTACGAGCGGTCAATGAGCAGTTCTTC. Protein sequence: CAWRRLRAVNEQFF.

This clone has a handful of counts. The CDR3 spells CASGGGTDTQYF. Here the CDR3 DNA reads TGTGCCAGTGGAGGGGGCACAGATACGCAGTATTTT. V usage is TRBV6-6 and J usage is TRBJ2-3; D is perhaps TRBD2 (6 bases). The CDR3 loop spans 12 amino acids. Germline CDR1 MNHNY, CDR2 SVGAGI (reference sequence). Deletions cut 9 bases from V and 1 base from J, with 8 bases between.

CDR3 residues: CASSLGVGQGHYGYTF. The CDR3 nucleotides are TGTGCCAGCAGCTTGGGGGTGGGACAGGGACACTATGGCTACACCTTC. The V call is TRBV5-4, the J call TRBJ1-2; 9 bases are a match to TRBD1. The CDR3 covers 16 residues. Trimming at V came to 0 bases and at J to 3 bases, leaving 6 bases not matched to a gene. The germline V gene has CDR1 SGHNT and CDR2 YYREEE (reference sequence).

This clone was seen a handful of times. CDR3 sequence reads: CASSATLANTGELFF. In DNA, the CDR3 is TGTGCCAGCAGTGCTACGTTGGCGAACACCGGGGAGCTGTTTTTT. The rearrangement uses TRBV2 and TRBJ2-2; no clear D gene. Germline loops: CDR1 SNHLY, CDR2 FYNNEI. The V end was cut by 4 bases, the J end by 0 bases, with 9 bases between. The CDR3 contains 15 residues.

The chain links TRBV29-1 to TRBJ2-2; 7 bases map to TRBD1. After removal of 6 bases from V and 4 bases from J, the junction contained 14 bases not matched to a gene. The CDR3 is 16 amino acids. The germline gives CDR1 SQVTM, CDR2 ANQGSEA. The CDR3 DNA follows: TGCAGCGTGGGGGAAATGAGGGGGCGCGCCACCGGGGAGCTGTTTTTT. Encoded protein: CSVGEMRGRATGELFF.

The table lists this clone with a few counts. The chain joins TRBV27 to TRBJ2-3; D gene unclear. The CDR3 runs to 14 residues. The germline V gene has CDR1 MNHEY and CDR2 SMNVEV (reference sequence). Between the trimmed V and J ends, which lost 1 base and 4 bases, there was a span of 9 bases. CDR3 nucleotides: TGTGCCAGCAGTTTATTCAGGTCTTCAGATACGCAGTATTTT. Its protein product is CASSLFRSSDTQYF.

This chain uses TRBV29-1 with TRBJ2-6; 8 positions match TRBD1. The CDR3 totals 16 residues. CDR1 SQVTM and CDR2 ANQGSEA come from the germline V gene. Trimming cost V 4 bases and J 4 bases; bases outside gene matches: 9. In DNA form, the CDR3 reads TGCAGCGTTGTAGGACAGGGTAACGGGGGGGCCAACGTCCTGACTTTC. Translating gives CSVVGQGNGGANVLTF.

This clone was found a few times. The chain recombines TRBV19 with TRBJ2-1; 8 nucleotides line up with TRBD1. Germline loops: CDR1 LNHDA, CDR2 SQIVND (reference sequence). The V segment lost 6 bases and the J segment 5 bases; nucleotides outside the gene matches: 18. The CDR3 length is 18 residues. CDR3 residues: CASSSGGQGIIGHNEQFF. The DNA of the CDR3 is TGTGCCAGTAGCTCTGGAGGACAGGGCATTATAGGCCACAATGAGCAGTTCTTC.

The CDR3 region is CAWSLTTGYTF. The CDR3 region has the DNA TGTGCCTGGAGTCTGACAACTGGCTACACCTTC. The chain employs TRBV30 and TRBJ1-2; unclear D gene. The CDR3 contains 11 residues. The germline gives CDR1 GTSNPN, CDR2 SVGIG (reference sequence). V dropped 2 bases and J dropped 7 bases, with 8 bases sitting between them.

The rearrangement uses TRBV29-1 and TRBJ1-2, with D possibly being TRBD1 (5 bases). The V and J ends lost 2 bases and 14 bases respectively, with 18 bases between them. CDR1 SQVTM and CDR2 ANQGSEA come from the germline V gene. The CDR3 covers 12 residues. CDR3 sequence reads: CSVERQGLRFTF. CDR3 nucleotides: TGCAGCGTTGAAAGGCAGGGTCTCCGTTTTACCTTC.

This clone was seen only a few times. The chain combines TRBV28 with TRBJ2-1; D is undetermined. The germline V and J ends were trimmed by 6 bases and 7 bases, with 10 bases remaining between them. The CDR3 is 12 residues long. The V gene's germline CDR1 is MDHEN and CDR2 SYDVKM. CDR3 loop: CASRYDSNEQFF. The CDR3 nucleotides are TGTGCCAGCAGATACGACTCAAATGAGCAGTTCTTC.

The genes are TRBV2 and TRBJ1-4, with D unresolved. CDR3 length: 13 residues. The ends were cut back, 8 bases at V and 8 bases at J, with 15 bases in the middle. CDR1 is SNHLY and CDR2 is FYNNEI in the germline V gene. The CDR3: CASHSSPAEKLFF. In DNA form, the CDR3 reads TGTGCCAGCCACAGTTCACCAGCAGAAAAACTGTTTTTT.

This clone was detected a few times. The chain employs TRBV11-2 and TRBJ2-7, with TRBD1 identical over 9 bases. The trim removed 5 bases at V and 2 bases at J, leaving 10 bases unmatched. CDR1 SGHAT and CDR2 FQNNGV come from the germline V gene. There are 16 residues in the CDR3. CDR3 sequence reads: CASSRIPGQGTYEQYF. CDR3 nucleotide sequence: TGTGCCAGCAGCAGAATTCCGGGACAGGGAACCTACGAGCAGTACTTC. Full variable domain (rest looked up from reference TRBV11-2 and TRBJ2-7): EAGVAQSPRYKIIEKRQSVAFWCNPISGHATLYWYQQILGQGPKLLIQFQNNGVVDDSQLPKDRFSAERLKGVDSTLKIQPAKLEDSAVYLCASSRIPGQGTYEQYFGPGTRLTVT.

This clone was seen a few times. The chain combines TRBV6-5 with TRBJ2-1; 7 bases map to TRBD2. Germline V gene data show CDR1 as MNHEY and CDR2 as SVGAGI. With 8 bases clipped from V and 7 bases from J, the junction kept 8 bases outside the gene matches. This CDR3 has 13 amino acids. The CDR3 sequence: CASGRELSNEQFF. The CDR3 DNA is TGTGCCAGCGGGCGGGAGCTCAGTAATGAGCAGTTCTTC.

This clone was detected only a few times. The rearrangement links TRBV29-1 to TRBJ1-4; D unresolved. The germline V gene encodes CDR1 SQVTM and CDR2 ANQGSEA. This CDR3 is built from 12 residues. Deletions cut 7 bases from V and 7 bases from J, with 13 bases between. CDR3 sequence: CSAAAIGEKLFF. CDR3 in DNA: TGCAGCGCCGCGGCTATAGGTGAAAAACTGTTTTTT.

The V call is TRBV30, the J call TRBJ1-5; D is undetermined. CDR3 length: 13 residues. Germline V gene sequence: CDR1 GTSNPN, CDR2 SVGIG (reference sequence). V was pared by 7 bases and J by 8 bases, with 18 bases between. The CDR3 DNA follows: TGTGCCTATAGCTCTGCGGGCCCAGAGCCCCAGCATTTT. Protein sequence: CAYSSAGPEPQHF.

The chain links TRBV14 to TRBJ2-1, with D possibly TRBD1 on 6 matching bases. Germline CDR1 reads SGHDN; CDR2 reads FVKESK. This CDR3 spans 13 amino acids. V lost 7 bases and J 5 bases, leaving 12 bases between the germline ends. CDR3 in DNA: TGTGCCAGCAAAGGGGGTTTCCACAATGAGCAGTTCTTC. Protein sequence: CASKGGFHNEQFF.

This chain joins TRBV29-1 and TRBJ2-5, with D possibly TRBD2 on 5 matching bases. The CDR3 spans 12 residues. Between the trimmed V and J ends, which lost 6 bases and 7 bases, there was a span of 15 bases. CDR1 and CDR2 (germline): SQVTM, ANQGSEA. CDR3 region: CSVSAVEGTQYF. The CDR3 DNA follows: TGCAGCGTCTCGGCGGTTGAGGGGACCCAGTACTTC.

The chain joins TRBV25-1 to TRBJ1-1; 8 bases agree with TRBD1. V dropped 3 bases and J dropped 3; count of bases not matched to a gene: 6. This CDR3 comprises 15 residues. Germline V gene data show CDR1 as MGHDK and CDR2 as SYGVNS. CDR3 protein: CASSDNRGADTEAFF. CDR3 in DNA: TGTGCCAGCAGTGACAACAGGGGGGCAGACACTGAAGCTTTCTTT.

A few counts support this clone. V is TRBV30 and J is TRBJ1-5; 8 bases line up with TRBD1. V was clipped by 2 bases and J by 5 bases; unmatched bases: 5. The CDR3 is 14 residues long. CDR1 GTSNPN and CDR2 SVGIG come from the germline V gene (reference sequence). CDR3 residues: CAWSQGQGDQPQHF. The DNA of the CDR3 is TGTGCCTGGAGTCAAGGACAGGGAGATCAGCCCCAGCATTTT.

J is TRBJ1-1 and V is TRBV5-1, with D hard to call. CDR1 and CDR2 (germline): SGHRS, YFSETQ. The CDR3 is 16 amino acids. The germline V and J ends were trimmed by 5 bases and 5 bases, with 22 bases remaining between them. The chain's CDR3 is CASRVFGLPEETEAFF. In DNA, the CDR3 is TGCGCCAGCAGAGTATTTGGGCTTCCGGAAGAGACTGAAGCTTTCTTT.